These T cell receptor beta chains were read from a single sample in a study of T cells in tumors after PD-1 blockade. Repertoires were generated with immunoSEQ multiplex PCR, while TCRdb's copy carries only in-frame clones and drops some. The sample shows around 25,000 clones, roughly 85% of them seen only once. The source material was PBMCs, sampled after anti-PD-1 treatment. These receptors were taken from a human donor with basal cell carcinoma. Both conserved end residues are trimmed from each CDR3.

CDR3aa | j_gene | v_gene
ASSQASKGNYGYT | TRBJ1-2 | TRBV3-1/TRBV3-2
ASSLGAYGYT | TRBJ1-2 | TRBV6-5
ASTPGQGLLSGSPLH | TRBJ1-6 | TRBV6-2/TRBV6-3
ASSLDRWGTDTQY | TRBJ2-3 | TRBV5-4
ASSQGSLGVTEAF | TRBJ1-1 | TRBV4-1
ASSRDRSGELF | TRBJ2-2 | TRBV19
SVGTASSYNEQF | TRBJ2-1 | TRBV29-1
ASSLRGGTEAF | TRBJ1-1 | TRBV5-4
ASSLGQGAGSPLH | TRBJ1-6 | TRBV5-6
ASSLGAGDYGYT | TRBJ1-2 | TRBV7-2
ASSQAESPTDTQY | TRBJ2-3 | TRBV4-2
ASRRGLTDTQY | TRBJ2-3 | TRBV5-1
ASSRTGLEGNEQF | TRBJ2-1 | TRBV5-8
ASSQDLLRANYGYT | TRBJ1-2 | TRBV3-1/TRBV3-2
ASRPKGTDTQY | TRBJ2-3 | TRBV5-4
ASSAPDKGIYGYT | TRBJ1-2 | TRBV5-1
ASSARDRDTDTQY | TRBJ2-3 | TRBV7-8
ASSAGQNSNQPQH | TRBJ1-5 | TRBV9
ASSLGTSGGGRFQY | TRBJ2-3 | TRBV5-4
ASSPPETRGETQY | TRBJ2-5 | TRBV18
ASSSSGAGGGYEQF | TRBJ2-1 | TRBV7-3
SVSPGTRKTDTQY | TRBJ2-3 | TRBV29-1
ASSPPPGSRETQY | TRBJ2-5 | TRBV18
ASARRGNNNEQF | TRBJ2-1 | TRBV6-5
SVYLSRAHEQY | TRBJ2-7 | TRBV29-1
ASSSLGTGLVGYT | TRBJ1-2 | TRBV27
ASSDILPSDNEQF | TRBJ2-1 | TRBV10-2
AWSGGEGLTQH | TRBJ1-5 | TRBV30
ASSLSGNTEAF | TRBJ1-1 | TRBV12-3/TRBV12-4
ASSGRDRGPLNEKLF | TRBJ1-4 | TRBV23-1
ASSPLAGGPREQF | TRBJ2-1 | TRBV6-6
ASSLVRSAGQIDTQY | TRBJ2-3 | TRBV7-2
SAGGYEQY | TRBJ2-7 | TRBV20-1
ASTRAGDLTEAF | TRBJ1-1 | TRBV3-1/TRBV3-2
ASTGDNYGYT | TRBJ1-2 | TRBV18
ASSQGRTGGFEQY | TRBJ2-7 | TRBV13
ASSIGDRYYEQY | TRBJ2-7 | TRBV19
ASSKRDRGGEKLF | TRBJ1-4 | TRBV11-3
ASSRRGGGTDTQY | TRBJ2-3 | TRBV3-1/TRBV3-2
ASVERTGTYEQY | TRBJ2-7 | TRBV2
ASSLDRANYGYT | TRBJ1-2 | TRBV5-1
SVRRSNEKLF | TRBJ1-4 | TRBV29-1
ASSSDDIPYEQY | TRBJ2-7 | TRBV5-1
ASSPGGSNSPLH | TRBJ1-6 | TRBV25-1
ASSVSSLTLNSPLH | TRBJ1-6 | TRBV6-1
SASSVPGGYT | TRBJ1-2 | TRBV20-1
ASKGGFLGAEAF | TRBJ1-1 | TRBV2
ASSEGQGNYGYT | TRBJ1-2 | TRBV6-1
ASSLRGMISGANVLT | TRBJ2-6 | TRBV5-1
SVVGLAGGPRYEQY | TRBJ2-7 | TRBV29-1
ASSVQGGDSNQPQH | TRBJ1-5 | TRBV5-5
ASAQGNLRSPLH | TRBJ1-6 | TRBV6-5
ASSLTSGGPDTQY | TRBJ2-3 | TRBV6-5
ASSQDEGKANYGYT | TRBJ1-2 | TRBV4-1
ASSGQGTGSPLH | TRBJ1-6 | TRBV18
ASSEMGQGRNT | TRBJ1-2 | TRBV6-1
ASSELWEEDQPQH | TRBJ1-5 | TRBV10-1
ASSRDTSGNTIY | TRBJ1-3 | TRBV6-5
ASSLGPEANYGYT | TRBJ1-2 | TRBV11-3